The rows below give T cell receptor beta chains drawn from one sample of a study of OX40 agonist ivuxolimab in advanced cancers. Method: immunoSEQ multiplex PCR; TCRdb's copy keeps in-frame clones and lacks some. The data show roughly 88,000 clones, around 87% seen once. The sequencing used CD4+ or CD8+ T cells sorted from blood, collected in a trial of the OX40 agonist ivuxolimab. These receptors all stem from an adult with an advanced solid tumor such as melanoma, head and neck, liver or kidney cancer. The CDR3 runs from the conserved cysteine through the conserved F or W. D genes are given only for firm matches. Size is omitted from some rows. Given values are once, few, many or a class for expanded clones.

j_call clone_size v_call d_call cdr3_aa cdr3_nt
TRBJ1-1 - TRBV11-3 TRBD1 CASSVQGGSTEAFF TGTGCCAGCAGCGTACAGGGGGGAAGCACTGAAGCTTTCTTT
TRBJ1-3 - TRBV19 - CASSPVEQTHSGNTIYF TGTGCCAGTAGCCCGGTTGAACAGACCCACTCTGGAAACACCATATATTTT
TRBJ2-1 - TRBV6-5 - CASGKLLGQFF TGTGCCAGCGGTAAACTATTGGGGCAGTTCTTC
TRBJ2-7 - TRBV28 TRBD2 CASSAGLARNYEQYF TGTGCCAGCAGTGCCGGACTAGCGAGGAATTACGAGCAGTACTTC
TRBJ2-7 - TRBV10-1 TRBD2 CASSEGLAETYEQYF TGCGCCAGCAGTGAGGGACTAGCGGAGACCTACGAGCAGTACTTC
TRBJ1-2 - TRBV4-1 - CASSQVGGDFDYGYTF TGCGCCAGCAGCCAAGTGGGGGGAGATTTTGACTATGGCTACACCTTC
TRBJ2-5 once TRBV14 - CASSGTGTIGETQYF TGTGCCAGCAGTGGGACCGGGACCATCGGAGAGACCCAGTACTTC
TRBJ2-5 once TRBV9 - CASSVISGDGTQYF TGTGCCAGCAGCGTAATCTCGGGAGATGGGACCCAGTACTTC
TRBJ1-5 - TRBV5-8 - CASSTARLSNQPQHF TGTGCCAGCAGCACCGCCAGACTTAGCAATCAGCCCCAGCATTTT
TRBJ2-3 - TRBV28 - CASSSTSRTDTQYF TGTGCCAGCAGTTCCACTAGCCGCACAGATACGCAGTATTTT
TRBJ2-1 few TRBV7-7 TRBD2 CASSLAAGGNEQFF TGTGCTAGCAGCTTAGCGGCGGGAGGCAATGAGCAGTTCTTC
TRBJ1-2 - TRBV15 - CATSFIVGTNYGYTF TGTGCCACCAGCTTCATTGTAGGCACCAACTATGGCTACACCTTC
TRBJ2-7 - TRBV11-2 TRBD2 CASSPRGTSGSYEQYF TGTGCCAGCAGCCCACGAGGGACTAGCGGGAGCTACGAGCAGTACTTC
TRBJ1-1 - TRBV5-4 - CASSLAAGRLNTEAFF TGTGCCAGCAGCTTGGCCGCAGGGAGGTTGAACACTGAAGCTTTCTTT
TRBJ1-5 - TRBV28 TRBD1 CASRRFWQQGGNQPQHF TGTGCCAGCAGACGCTTCTGGCAACAGGGGGGGAATCAGCCCCAGCATTTT
TRBJ2-2 - TRBV11-2 TRBD2 CASSSNPSGGNTGELFF TGTGCCAGCAGCTCTAACCCTAGCGGGGGGAACACCGGGGAGCTGTTTTTT
TRBJ1-2 - TRBV27 TRBD1 CASSLAGGWGYTF TGTGCCAGCAGTTTGGCAGGGGGCTGGGGCTACACCTTC
TRBJ2-2 - TRBV11-2 - CASSLVGGANTGELFF TGTGCCAGCAGCTTAGTGGGGGGAGCGAACACCGGGGAGCTGTTTTTT
TRBJ2-7 - TRBV19 TRBD1 CASSIDREYEQYF TGTGCCAGTAGTATCGACAGGGAGTACGAGCAGTACTTC
TRBJ2-3 once TRBV7-2 - CASSLGVPTDTQYF TGTGCCAGCAGCTTAGGGGTCCCTACAGATACGCAGTATTTT
TRBJ1-2 - TRBV7-9 TRBD1 CACQIRDSNNYGYTF TGTGCCTGCCAAATCCGGGACAGCAATAACTATGGCTACACCTTC
TRBJ2-5 - TRBV29-1 TRBD2 CSVEGGTSEGETQYF TGCAGCGTTGAGGGGGGGACTAGCGAGGGAGAGACCCAGTACTTC
TRBJ2-7 once TRBV11-3 - CASSLLVGYEQYF TGTGCCAGCAGCCTCCTGGTCGGGTACGAGCAGTACTTC
TRBJ1-2 - TRBV25-1 - CASSVHRDGNYGYTF TGTGCCAGCAGTGTCCACAGGGATGGGAACTATGGCTACACCTTC
TRBJ1-1 - TRBV9 - CASAPSDQGQRGEAFF TGTGCCAGCGCCCCTTCCGATCAGGGGCAAAGGGGTGAAGCTTTCTTT
TRBJ1-1 - TRBV2 - CASREDRYEAFF TGTGCCAGCAGAGAGGACAGATATGAAGCTTTCTTT
TRBJ1-5 few TRBV6-1 - CASRTGNQPQHF TGTGCCAGCAGAACAGGGAATCAGCCCCAGCATTTT
TRBJ2-3 - TRBV2 - CASSSYDTDTQYF TGTGCCAGCAGTTCCTACGACACAGATACGCAGTATTTT
TRBJ2-1 - TRBV9 TRBD2 CASSVDLLAAYNEQFF TGTGCCAGCAGCGTAGATTTACTAGCGGCCTACAATGAGCAGTTCTTC
TRBJ1-3 - TRBV14 TRBD1 CASSLAQGARGNTIYF TGTGCCAGCAGTTTGGCCCAGGGGGCGAGAGGAAACACCATATATTTT
TRBJ1-1 - TRBV5-1 TRBD1 CASSPSGGRVTEAFF TGCGCCAGCAGCCCCTCAGGGGGCAGGGTCACTGAAGCTTTCTTT
TRBJ2-2 - TRBV28 - CASSLHGHSGELFF TGTGCCAGCAGCCTACACGGACATTCCGGGGAGCTGTTTTTT
TRBJ2-1 - TRBV7-2 - CASSLRSALNEQFF TGTGCCAGCAGCTTAAGATCTGCGCTCAATGAGCAGTTCTTC
TRBJ2-7 - TRBV27 - CASKTGYEQYF TGTGCCAGCAAGACGGGCTACGAGCAGTACTTC
TRBJ2-1 - TRBV6-5 TRBD2 CASQREGFSEQFF TGTGCCAGTCAGCGGGAGGGATTTAGTGAGCAGTTCTTC
TRBJ2-1 - TRBV13 - CASSLSQFGTKRDNEQFF TGTGCCAGCAGCTTATCGCAGTTTGGGACCAAGCGGGACAATGAGCAGTTCTTC
TRBJ1-1 - TRBV9 - CASNPGGMNTEAFF TGTGCCAGCAATCCCGGGGGCATGAACACTGAAGCTTTCTTT
TRBJ1-1 few TRBV9 - CASSVGGITEAFF TGTGCCAGCAGCGTAGGAGGGATCACTGAAGCTTTCTTT
TRBJ1-1 once TRBV7-8 - CASSLESGANTEAFF TGTGCCAGCAGCTTAGAGTCTGGGGCCAACACTGAAGCTTTCTTT
TRBJ1-1 - TRBV7-9 - CASSERDTEAFF TGTGCCAGCAGTGAAAGGGATACTGAAGCTTTCTTT
TRBJ2-1 - TRBV5-1 - CASSRVGTSNRNEQFF TGCGCCAGCAGCCGGGTCGGGACATCAAACAGAAATGAGCAGTTCTTC
TRBJ2-5 - TRBV2 TRBD1 CASSVRDRVILETQYF TGTGCCAGCAGTGTCCGGGACAGGGTCATATTGGAGACCCAGTACTTC
TRBJ1-3 - TRBV28 - CASSFPGYSGNTIYF TGTGCCAGCAGTTTCCCCGGGTACTCTGGAAACACCATATATTTT
TRBJ2-2 - TRBV9 - CASSLLPSGGELFF TGTGCCAGCAGCCTCCTCCCGAGTGGCGGGGAGCTGTTTTTT
TRBJ1-2 once TRBV30 - CAWTGGGHYGYTF TGTGCCTGGACGGGGGGGGGCCACTATGGCTACACCTTC
TRBJ2-1 once TRBV5-4 - CASSRGRAEQFF TGTGCCAGCAGCCGGGGACGGGCCGAGCAGTTCTTC
TRBJ2-1 - TRBV6-4 TRBD2 CASSETGGYNEQFF TGTGCCAGCAGTGAGACGGGGGGCTACAATGAGCAGTTCTTC
TRBJ2-1 - TRBV5-4 TRBD2 CASSWKAGGSYNEQFF TGTGCCAGCAGCTGGAAAGCGGGAGGTTCCTACAATGAGCAGTTCTTC
TRBJ2-1 - TRBV30 - CAWTGWSGGEQFF TGTGCCTGGACAGGGTGGTCAGGGGGGGAGCAGTTCTTC